This T cell receptor beta chain was recovered during a study of graft-versus-host responses after intestinal transplantation. In regard to this clone: The target antigen is unknown.

Repertoires were generated with immunoSEQ multiplex PCR, while TCRdb's copy carries only in-frame clones and drops some. The repertoire holds tens of thousands of clones, nearly 90% seen once, with less than 5% in the top ten. Trimming cost V 4 bases and J 2 bases; bases outside gene matches: 13. The germline gives CDR1 SGHDT, CDR2 YYEEEE. This CDR3 contains 18 residues. The material was unstimulated CD8+ T cells sorted from spleen or lymph node cells, obtained before transplant. The rearrangement links TRBV5-6 to TRBJ2-5, with 11 bases that match TRBD2. The TCR sequence derives from a human donor who was the organ donor for an intestinal transplant. Here the CDR3 reads CASSLSLRGLAEQETQYF. The CDR3 DNA sequence: TGTGCCAGCAGCCTCTCATTAAGGGGACTAGCGGAACAAGAGACCCAGTACTTC.